The 7 T cell receptor beta chains presented below share a single source sample, sequenced in a study of neurological immune-mediated disorders. Time point: technical triplicate 2. One entry per CDR3 protein, called by TCRdb with MiXCR from the 5' RACE reads. The sample lists more than 30,000 distinct CDR3 sequences; 13% were seen once. Sequencing input: CD4+ T cells from blood. Source of these receptors: a female donor with HTLV-1-associated myelopathy (HAM/TSP).

The table lists this clonotype with many counts. This chain links TRBV20-1 with TRBJ2-1; the match to TRBD2 covers 11 bases. J gave up 7 bases and V 4 bases, and 6 bases lay outside the gene matches. The CDR3 covers 14 residues. Germline assignment: CDR1 DFQATT and CDR2 SNEGSKA (reference sequence). CDR3 in DNA: TGCAGTGCTATCCAGACTAGCGGGACTAATGAGCAGTTCTTC. Translating it yields CSAIQTSGTNEQFF.

This clonotype has ten or more counts. CDR3 sequence: CASNVGDRFGGELFF. The CDR3, as DNA: TGTGCCAGCAACGTAGGGGACAGGTTTGGCGGGGAGCTGTTTTTT. The V gene is TRBV28, the J gene TRBJ2-2; 8 bases are a match to TRBD1. Trimming took 7 bases from V and 7 from J; bases not matched to a gene: 11. This CDR3 spans 15 amino acids. CDR1 is MDHEN and CDR2 is SYDVKM in the germline V gene.

This clonotype was seen ten or more times. V is TRBV27 and J is TRBJ1-3; unclear D gene. Germline CDR1 is MNHEY and CDR2 is SMNVEV (reference sequence). CDR3 length: 15 residues. With 5 bases removed from V and 0 bases from J, the gap between germline ends came to 11 bases. The CDR3 spells CASSLDGDSGNTIYF. The DNA for the CDR3 is TGTGCCAGCAGTCTGGACGGAGACTCTGGAAACACCATATATTTT.

This clonotype has a count of ten or more. Written as DNA, the CDR3 is TGTGCCAGTACCCGACTAGCGGGGTCCGGGGAGCTGTTTTTT. Translated, it gives CASTRLAGSGELFF. This chain uses TRBV19 with TRBJ2-2; 11 nucleotides align to TRBD2. V gave up 7 bases and J gave up 6 bases; unmatched junction bases: 4. Per the germline V gene, CDR1 is LNHDA and CDR2 is SQIVND (reference sequence). There are 14 residues in the CDR3.

This clonotype was seen repeatedly, ten times or more. The chain uses TRBV4-1 and TRBJ1-1; tentative D call: TRBD1 (5 bases). Trimming took 0 bases from V and 1 from J, leaving 12 bases between them. The CDR3 totals 16 residues. Germline CDR1 is MGHRA and CDR2 is YSYEKL. The CDR3 protein is CASSQEPGGGNTEAFF. CDR3 bases: TGCGCCAGCAGCCAAGAACCCGGGGGGGGGAACACTGAAGCTTTCTTT.

The chain links TRBV7-6 to TRBJ2-1; no definite D call. Germline-derived CDR1 and CDR2 are SGHVS and FNYEAQ. The length of the CDR3 is 16 residues. V shed 3 bases and J shed 0 bases, with 12 bases lying between them. Here the CDR3 reads CASSLGSPSSYNEQFF. Written as DNA, the CDR3 is TGTGCCAGCAGCTTGGGCAGTCCTAGCTCCTACAATGAGCAGTTCTTC.

Ten or more counts support this clonotype. The chain carries TRBV20-1 and TRBJ2-1, with D maybe TRBD2 (6 bases). The CDR3 totals 14 residues. Germline CDR1 is DFQATT and CDR2 is SNEGSKA (reference sequence). Trimming removed 6 bases at V and 3 bases at J, with 15 bases between. CDR3 sequence reads: CSAKPGLLYNEQFF. The CDR3 DNA reads as TGCAGTGCAAAACCGGGACTTCTCTACAATGAGCAGTTCTTC.